A selection of T cell receptor beta chains follows, all from one sample in a study of Ad26.COV2.S vaccination and SARS-CoV-2 variants. Produced via immunoSEQ multiplex PCR; TCRdb's table is partial and in-frame only. This sample yields about 390,000 clones, of which roughly nine tenths are seen a single time; roughly 3.5% belongs to the top ten. The sequencing here drew on peripheral blood, taken in a trial of Ad26.COV2.S vaccine versus placebo. Every receptor here comes from a person between 18 and 59 years old who received the Ad26.COV2.S COVID-19 vaccine or a placebo. The CDR3 runs from the conserved cysteine through the conserved F or W. The D gene is left open where the match is weak. The size of a clone is reported for some rows only, either as once, few or many, or as a class for expanded clones.

v_gene: TRBV18
d_gene: TRBD1
j_gene: TRBJ2-7
len: 15
abundance: .
CDR3nt: TGTGCCAGCTCACCCCGGGACAGGGGAGTCTACGAGCAGTACTTC
CDR3aa: CASSPRDRGVYEQYF

v_gene: TRBV27
d_gene: .
j_gene: TRBJ2-1
len: 16
abundance: .
CDR3nt: TGTGCCAGCAGTTTTTTTTTATCAGGGACCTACAATGAGCAGTTCTTC
CDR3aa: CASSFFLSGTYNEQFF

v_gene: TRBV6-5
d_gene: TRBD1
j_gene: TRBJ2-7
len: 14
abundance: .
CDR3nt: TGTGCCAGCAGGGCCCCGGGACAGAAATACGAGCAGTACTTC
CDR3aa: CASRAPGQKYEQYF

v_gene: TRBV18
d_gene: .
j_gene: TRBJ1-4
len: 14
abundance: .
CDR3nt: TGTGCCAGCTCATTAAGTGGGCGTGATGAAAAACTGTTTTTT
CDR3aa: CASSLSGRDEKLFF

v_gene: TRBV11-2
d_gene: .
j_gene: TRBJ2-1
len: 16
abundance: .
CDR3nt: TGTGCCAGCACCAACTTAGTGGGAGGTACCTACAATGAGCAGTTCTTC
CDR3aa: CASTNLVGGTYNEQFF

v_gene: TRBV27
d_gene: .
j_gene: TRBJ1-6
len: 16
abundance: .
CDR3nt: TGTGCCAGCAGGAGGTCAGAGAGCTCCTATAATTCACCCCTCCACTTT
CDR3aa: CASRRSESSYNSPLHF

v_gene: TRBV11-2
d_gene: .
j_gene: TRBJ2-7
len: 15
abundance: .
CDR3nt: TGTGCCAGCAGCTTAGAGTCCAGATCTTCCTACGAGCAGTACTTC
CDR3aa: CASSLESRSSYEQYF

v_gene: TRBV7-8
d_gene: .
j_gene: TRBJ1-6
len: 15
abundance: .
CDR3nt: TGTGCCAGCAGCACCTCCATCGTGGAGGATTCACCCCTCCACTTT
CDR3aa: CASSTSIVEDSPLHF

v_gene: TRBV6-6
d_gene: .
j_gene: TRBJ2-3
len: 14
abundance: .
CDR3nt: TGTGCCAGCAGTTACGGTAGAAGCACAGATACGCAGTATTTT
CDR3aa: CASSYGRSTDTQYF

v_gene: TRBV2
d_gene: TRBD2
j_gene: TRBJ2-5
len: 12
abundance: .
CDR3nt: TGTGCCACCGGGACTAGAAAAGAGACCCAGTACTTC
CDR3aa: CATGTRKETQYF

v_gene: TRBV10-3
d_gene: TRBD2
j_gene: TRBJ2-1
len: 14
abundance: .
CDR3nt: TGTGCCATCAGTGAATTTGCGGGGGGGAATGAGCAGTTCTTC
CDR3aa: CAISEFAGGNEQFF

v_gene: TRBV19
d_gene: .
j_gene: TRBJ2-2
len: 12
abundance: once
CDR3nt: TGTGCCAGTAGTGAGTGGACCGGGGAGCTGTTTTTT
CDR3aa: CASSEWTGELFF

v_gene: TRBV7-2
d_gene: .
j_gene: TRBJ2-2
len: 13
abundance: once
CDR3nt: TGTGCCAGCAGCTTAGGGGTTCACGGGGAGCTGTTTTTT
CDR3aa: CASSLGVHGELFF

v_gene: TRBV9
d_gene: .
j_gene: TRBJ2-2
len: 11
abundance: .
CDR3nt: TGTGCCAGCAGGTCGACCGGGGAGCTGTTTTTT
CDR3aa: CASRSTGELFF

v_gene: TRBV5-6
d_gene: .
j_gene: TRBJ1-5
len: 16
abundance: .
CDR3nt: TGTGCCAGCAGCGCGTCTAAAGGTATAAGCCATCAGCCCCAGCATTTT
CDR3aa: CASSASKGISHQPQHF

v_gene: TRBV3-1/TRBV3-2
d_gene: .
j_gene: TRBJ1-1
len: 14
abundance: .
CDR3nt: TGTGCCAGCAGCCAAGGAGTCATGAACACTGAAGCTTTCTTT
CDR3aa: CASSQGVMNTEAFF

v_gene: TRBV12-3/TRBV12-4
d_gene: TRBD2
j_gene: TRBJ2-5
len: 13
abundance: .
CDR3nt: TGTGCCAGCAGCGGGACTAGCGGGGGCTTCCAGTACTTC
CDR3aa: CASSGTSGGFQYF

v_gene: TRBV6-5
d_gene: .
j_gene: TRBJ2-3
len: 13
abundance: .
CDR3nt: TGTGCCAGCACCCTCGATTACACAGATACGCAGTATTTT
CDR3aa: CASTLDYTDTQYF

v_gene: TRBV4-1
d_gene: TRBD2
j_gene: TRBJ2-2
len: 14
abundance: once
CDR3nt: TGCGCCAGCGGTAGCGGGGGTGGTACCGGGGAGCTGTTTTTT
CDR3aa: CASGSGGGTGELFF

v_gene: TRBV10-2
d_gene: TRBD1
j_gene: TRBJ1-1
len: 15
abundance: .
CDR3nt: TGCGCCAGCAGTGAAGGACAGGGGCCAGGGCCTGAAGCTTTCTTT
CDR3aa: CASSEGQGPGPEAFF

v_gene: TRBV5-5
d_gene: .
j_gene: TRBJ2-7
len: 13
abundance: once
CDR3nt: TGTGCCAGCAGCCGGACTGTAACCTACGAGCAGTACTTC
CDR3aa: CASSRTVTYEQYF

v_gene: TRBV5-8
d_gene: TRBD1
j_gene: TRBJ1-5
len: 15
abundance: .
CDR3nt: TGTGCCAGCAGCTTCGGGACAGATAGCAATCAGCCCCAGCATTTT
CDR3aa: CASSFGTDSNQPQHF

v_gene: TRBV25-1
d_gene: TRBD2
j_gene: TRBJ2-1
len: 16
abundance: .
CDR3nt: TGTGCCAGCAGTGATGTGGGCGGGGGGCCCTACAATGAGCAGTTCTTC
CDR3aa: CASSDVGGGPYNEQFF

v_gene: TRBV3-1/TRBV3-2
d_gene: .
j_gene: TRBJ2-2
len: 16
abundance: .
CDR3nt: TGTGCCAGCAGCACCCCTAGGGGACATTACACCGGGGAGCTGTTTTTT
CDR3aa: CASSTPRGHYTGELFF